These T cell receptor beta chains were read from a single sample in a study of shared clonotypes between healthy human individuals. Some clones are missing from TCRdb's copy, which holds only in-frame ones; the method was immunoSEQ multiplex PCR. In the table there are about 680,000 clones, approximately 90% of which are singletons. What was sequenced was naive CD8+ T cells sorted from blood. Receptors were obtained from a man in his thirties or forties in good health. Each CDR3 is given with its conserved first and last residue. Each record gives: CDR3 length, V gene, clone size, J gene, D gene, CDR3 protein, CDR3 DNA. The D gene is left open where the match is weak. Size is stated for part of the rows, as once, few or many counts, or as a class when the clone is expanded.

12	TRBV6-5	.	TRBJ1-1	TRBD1	CASSYRGQEAFF	TGTGCCAGCAGTTACAGGGGGCAGGAAGCTTTCTTT
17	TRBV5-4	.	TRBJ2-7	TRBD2	CASSPTSGGTLSYEQYF	TGTGCCAGCAGCCCGACTAGCGGAGGGACTCTCTCCTACGAGCAGTACTTC
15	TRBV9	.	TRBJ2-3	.	CASSELGRPTDTQYF	TGTGCCAGCAGCGAACTGGGACGACCTACAGATACGCAGTATTTT
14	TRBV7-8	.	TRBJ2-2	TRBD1	CASTWTGITGELFF	TGTGCCAGCACTTGGACAGGGATTACCGGGGAGCTGTTTTTT
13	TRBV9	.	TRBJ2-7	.	CASSAGSSYEQYF	TGTGCCAGCAGTGCAGGGAGTTCCTACGAGCAGTACTTC
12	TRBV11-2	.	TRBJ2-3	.	CASSLTGDTQYF	TGTGCCAGCAGCTTGACGGGAGATACGCAGTATTTT
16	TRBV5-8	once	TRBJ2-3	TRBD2	CASSLGPGLGTDTQYF	TGTGCCAGCAGCTTGGGCCCGGGACTAGGAACAGATACGCAGTATTTT
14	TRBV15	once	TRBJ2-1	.	CATSRGGDWNEQFF	TGTGCCACCAGCAGAGGGGGGGACTGGAATGAGCAGTTCTTC
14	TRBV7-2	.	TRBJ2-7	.	CASSLGGTPHEQYF	TGTGCCAGCAGCTTAGGGGGGACCCCCCACGAGCAGTACTTC
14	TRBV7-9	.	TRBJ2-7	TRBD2	CASSGLADAYEQYF	TGTGCCAGCAGCGGACTAGCGGATGCCTACGAGCAGTACTTC
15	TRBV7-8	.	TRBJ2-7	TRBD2	CASSLGAGISYEQYF	TGTGCCAGCAGCTTAGGAGCGGGGATTTCCTACGAGCAGTACTTC
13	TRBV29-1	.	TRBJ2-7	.	CSVLLSGSYEQYF	TGCAGCGTTCTATTATCTGGGTCCTACGAGCAGTACTTC
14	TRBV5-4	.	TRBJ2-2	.	CASSLAENTGELFF	TGTGCCAGCAGCTTGGCCGAGAACACCGGGGAGCTGTTTTTT
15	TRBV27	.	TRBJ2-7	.	CASSLSRLAGNEQYF	TGTGCCAGCAGTTTATCCCGGTTGGCGGGCAACGAGCAGTACTTC
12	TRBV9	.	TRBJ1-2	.	CASSTTGYGYTF	TGTGCCAGCAGTACAACAGGGTATGGCTACACCTTC
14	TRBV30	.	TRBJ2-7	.	CAWSVKRAREEQYF	TGTGCCTGGAGTGTAAAGCGGGCGCGGGAAGAGCAGTACTTC
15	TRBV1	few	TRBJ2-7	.	CTSSQDGLATYEQYF	TGCACCAGCAGCCAAGATGGTCTAGCTACCTACGAGCAGTACTTC
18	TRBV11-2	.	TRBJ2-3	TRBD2	CASSSGPGSGRVGDTQYF	TGTGCCAGCAGCTCGGGCCCAGGGAGCGGGAGGGTAGGGGATACGCAGTATTTT
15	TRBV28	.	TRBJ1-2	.	CASSSPGEANYGYTF	TGTGCCAGCAGCTCACCCGGGGAAGCTAACTATGGCTACACCTTC
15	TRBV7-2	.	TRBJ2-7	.	CASSFPGQWVWEQYF	TGTGCCAGCAGCTTCCCGGGACAATGGGTGTGGGAGCAGTACTTC
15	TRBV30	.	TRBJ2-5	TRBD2	CAWGPRGGLLGEEYF	TGTGCCTGGGGACCCCGGGGAGGGTTGTTGGGGGAGGAATACTTC
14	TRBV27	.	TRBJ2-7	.	CASSLNSATYEQYF	TGTGCCAGCAGTTTAAATTCGGCGACCTACGAGCAGTACTTC
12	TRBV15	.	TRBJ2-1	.	CATLGGGGEQFF	TGTGCCACCCTGGGAGGTGGAGGGGAGCAGTTCTTC
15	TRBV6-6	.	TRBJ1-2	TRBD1	CASTHPPGQDYGYTF	TGTGCCAGCACTCACCCTCCGGGACAGGACTATGGCTACACCTTC
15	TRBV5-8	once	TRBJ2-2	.	CASSLGDTNTGELFF	TGTGCCAGCAGCTTGGGGGACACGAACACCGGGGAGCTGTTTTTT
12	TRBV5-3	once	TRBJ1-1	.	CARSLWCTEAFF	TGTGCCAGAAGCTTGTGGTGCACTGAAGCTTTCTTT
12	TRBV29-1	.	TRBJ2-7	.	CSVEGRGYEQYF	TGCAGCGTTGAGGGCAGGGGTTACGAGCAGTACTTC
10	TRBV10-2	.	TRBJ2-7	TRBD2	CASSGGEQYF	TGCGCCAGCAGCGGGGGGGAGCAGTACTTC